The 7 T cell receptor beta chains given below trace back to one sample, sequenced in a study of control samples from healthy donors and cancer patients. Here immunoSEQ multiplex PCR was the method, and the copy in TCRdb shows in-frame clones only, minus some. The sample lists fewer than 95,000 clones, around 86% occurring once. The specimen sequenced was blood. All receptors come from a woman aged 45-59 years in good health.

CDR3 sequence (DNA): TGTGCCATCACTCGGGGGGTAGGGCCAGATACGCAGTATTTT. This encodes CAITRGVGPDTQYF. The chain is built from TRBV10-3 and TRBJ2-3; TRBD2 aligns across 7 bases. Germline V gene lookup returns CDR1 ENHRY and CDR2 SYGVKD. The J segment lost 4 bases and the V segment lost 7 bases, leaving 8 bases of the junction unmatched. The CDR3 extends over 14 amino acids.

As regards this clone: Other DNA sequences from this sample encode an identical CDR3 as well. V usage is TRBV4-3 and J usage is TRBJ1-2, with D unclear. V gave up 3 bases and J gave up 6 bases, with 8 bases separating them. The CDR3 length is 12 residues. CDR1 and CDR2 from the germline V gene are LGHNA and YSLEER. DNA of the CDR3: TGCGCCAGCAGCCATAGCGGTGATGGCTACACCTTC. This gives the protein CASSHSGDGYTF.

The CDR3 DNA is TGTGCCAGCAGTTACAGGGAGGGCACTGAAGCTTTCTTT. This sequence encodes CASSYREGTEAFF. This rearrangement joins TRBV6-4 to TRBJ1-1; the D gene is possibly TRBD1 (6 bases). Looked up from germline, CDR1 is MRHNA and CDR2 is SNTAGT. Trimming took off 5 bases at V and 4 bases at J, with 11 bases between the two ends. CDR3 length: 13 residues.

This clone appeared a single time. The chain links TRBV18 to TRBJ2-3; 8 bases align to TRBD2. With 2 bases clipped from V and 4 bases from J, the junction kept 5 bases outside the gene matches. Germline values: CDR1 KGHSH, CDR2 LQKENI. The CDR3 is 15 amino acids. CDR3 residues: CASSPSRGGSDTQYF. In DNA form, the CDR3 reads TGTGCCAGCTCACCATCCCGGGGGGGGTCAGATACGCAGTATTTT.

The CDR3 coding sequence is TGTGCCATCAATGGTAAGGGCAATGAGCAGTTCTTC. The encoded protein is CAINGKGNEQFF. The J gene is TRBJ2-1, the V gene TRBV10-3; no clear D gene. Trimming shortened V by 7 bases and J by 6 bases, and 10 bases separated the two germline ends. The length of the CDR3 is 12 residues. The germline V gene has CDR1 ENHRY and CDR2 SYGVKD.

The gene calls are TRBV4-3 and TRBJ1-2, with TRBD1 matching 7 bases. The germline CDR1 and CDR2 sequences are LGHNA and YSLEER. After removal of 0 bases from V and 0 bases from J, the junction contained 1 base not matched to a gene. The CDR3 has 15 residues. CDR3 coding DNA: TGCGCCAGCAGCCAAGAGGGACAGCCTAACTATGGCTACACCTTC. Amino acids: CASSQEGQPNYGYTF.

Here the CDR3 reads CASSRDYQETQYF. CDR3 sequence (DNA): TGTGCCAGCAGTCGGGACTACCAAGAGACCCAGTACTTC. The chain employs TRBV27 and TRBJ2-5; possible D gene TRBD2, 6 bases. The CDR3 loop spans 13 amino acids. The germline CDR1 and CDR2 sequences are MNHEY and SMNVEV (reference sequence). V was trimmed by 5 bases and J by 0 bases, leaving 7 bases between them.